The 8 T cell receptor beta chains listed next were all sequenced from one sample in a study of vaccination and CD4 T cells after COVID-19. TCRdb ran MiXCR on the PCR reads and lists one entry per CDR3 protein. Of tens of thousands of distinct CDR3 sequences detected, 45% to 50% appear once; the ten largest clones hold roughly 5%. This sample's time point: late sampling 161 to 241 days after vaccination in three convalescent patients. Source: CD4+ T cells from blood, taken about 7 months after SARS-CoV-2 vaccination. The receptors come from a human donor who had recovered from COVID-19.

The chain carries TRBV11-2 and TRBJ2-2, with 16 bases that match TRBD2. With V trimmed by 5 bases and J by 6 bases, 6 bases remained unmatched. Germline V gives CDR1 SGHAT, CDR2 FQNNGV. This CDR3 contains 17 residues. CDR3 in DNA: TGTGCCAGCAGCCCGCCGGGACTAGCGGGAGGGTCCGGGGAGCTGTTTTTT. Translation gives CASSPPGLAGGSGELFF.

J is TRBJ1-5 and V is TRBV4-2, with 10 bases lining up with TRBD1. CDR3 length: 16 amino acids. Germline CDR1 is LGHNA and CDR2 is YNFKEQ. V lost 2 bases and J lost 8; bases outside the gene matches: 9. The CDR3 nucleotides read TGTGCCAGCAGCCAAAAGGTCGACAGGGGGCTGGAGCCCCAGCATTTT. It encodes CASSQKVDRGLEPQHF.

This clonotype was detected a few times. V gene TRBV7-9 combines with J gene TRBJ2-3, with D unclear. Germline-derived CDR1 and CDR2 are SEHNR and FQNEAQ (reference sequence). V lost 3 bases, J lost 6 bases, and 10 bases lay in between. This CDR3 has 13 amino acids. Written as DNA, the CDR3 is TGTGCCAGCAGCTTCCGAACCCCCGATACGCAGTATTTT. This gives the protein CASSFRTPDTQYF.

The rearrangement links TRBV20-1 to TRBJ2-7, with D possibly being TRBD2 (5 bases). This CDR3 is built from 12 residues. Germline V CDR1 and CDR2: DFQATT, SNEGSKA (reference sequence). V was shortened by 8 bases and J by 0 bases, with 11 bases between the two germline ends. In DNA, the CDR3 is TGCAGTCTGGACTCCTCCTCCTACGAGCAGTACTTC. Encoded protein: CSLDSSSYEQYF.

The chain couples TRBV7-2 to TRBJ2-1; a possible D gene is TRBD2 (5 bases). The CDR3 has 14 residues. Looked up from germline, CDR1 is SGHTA and CDR2 is FQGNSA. The V gene lost 6 bases and the J gene lost 0 bases, with 9 bases spanning the gap. This CDR3 reads CASRGGSSYNEQFF. The CDR3 region has the DNA TGTGCCAGCAGAGGAGGTAGCTCCTACAATGAGCAGTTCTTC.

This clonotype was seen a handful of times. The chain carries TRBV7-9 and TRBJ1-6, with 7 positions matching TRBD1. Unmatched junction bases numbered 6, after V lost 6 bases and J lost 7 bases. The CDR3 runs to 14 residues. Germline CDR1 SEHNR, CDR2 FQNEAQ (reference sequence). Here the CDR3 reads CASSPGTENSPLHF. The CDR3 region has the DNA TGTGCCAGCAGTCCCGGGACAGAGAATTCACCCCTCCACTTT.

This clonotype is a singleton in its sample. The chain employs TRBV19 and TRBJ2-2, with TRBD1 matching over 10 bases. Germline V gene data show CDR1 as LNHDA and CDR2 as SQIVND (reference sequence). With 4 bases clipped from V and 5 bases from J, the junction kept 7 bases outside the gene matches. The CDR3 sequence is 16 residues long. This CDR3 is CASSTRQGARTGELFF. Written as DNA, the CDR3 is TGTGCCAGTAGTACTCGACAGGGGGCGCGGACCGGGGAGCTGTTTTTT.

This clonotype was recorded only once. The chain uses TRBV28 and TRBJ1-5; D gene uncertain. Trimming left V 11 bases short and J 0 bases short, with 11 bases between. Germline V gene sequence: CDR1 MDHEN, CDR2 SYDVKM. The CDR3 loop spans 13 amino acids. The CDR3 DNA sequence: TGTGCCGCCAATTTGTATAGCAATCAGCCCCAGCATTTT. Protein sequence: CAANLYSNQPQHF.